Presented here are 32 T cell receptor beta chains from one specimen sequenced in a study of T cell responses to AZD1222 COVID-19 vaccine. The repertoire was sequenced with immunoSEQ multiplex PCR; TCRdb's copy has only in-frame clones and lacks some. The sample includes some 120,000 clones, more than 85% of them seen just once. Sequences were derived from peripheral blood, sampled on day 0 of MenACWY control vaccination. The receptors were gathered from an adult in good health.

This clone has only one observation. V usage is TRBV16 and J usage is TRBJ1-1, with 8 bases matching TRBD1. The V and J ends lost 0 bases and 3 bases, in that order; junction bases with no gene match: 3. CDR3 size: 15 residues. Germline lookup yields CDR1 KGHSY and CDR2 FQNENV. The CDR3 nucleotides read TGTGCCAGCAGCCAATCCGGACAGGGTGACACTGAAGCTTTCTTT. It codes for CASSQSGQGDTEAFF.

This clone was counted only a few times. Here the CDR3 reads CASSQALGKGGGTEAFF. CDR3 sequence (DNA): TGTGCCAGCAGCCAGGCCTTGGGTAAGGGAGGTGGCACTGAAGCTTTCTTT. The J gene is TRBJ1-1, the V gene TRBV11-3; D uncertain. The CDR3 has 17 residues. Germline V CDR1 and CDR2: SGHNT, YENEEA. Between the trimmed V and J ends, which lost 5 bases and 4 bases, there was a span of 23 bases.

V usage is TRBV11-3 and J usage is TRBJ2-1; perhaps TRBD2 as D (6 bases). The CDR3 covers 17 residues. Germline V gene data show CDR1 as SGHNT and CDR2 as YENEEA. Trimming removed 0 bases at V and 9 bases at J, with 21 bases between. This CDR3 is CASSLDDFGLGRSEQFF. Written as DNA, the CDR3 is TGTGCCAGCAGCTTAGACGACTTCGGCTTAGGGAGGAGTGAGCAGTTCTTC.

The rearrangement links TRBV5-8 to TRBJ1-6; D uncertain. Germline CDR1 is SGHTS and CDR2 is YDEGEE. V lost 4 bases and J lost 12, with 8 bases in between. The CDR3 runs 11 residues. The CDR3 spells CASSIRLPLHF. In DNA, the CDR3 is TGTGCCAGCAGCATCAGATTACCCCTCCACTTT.

The chain links TRBV7-9 to TRBJ2-2; D may be TRBD2 (5 bases). The CDR3 length is 15 residues. Looked up from germline, CDR1 is SEHNR and CDR2 is FQNEAQ (reference sequence). Trimming removed 3 bases from V and 2 bases from J, with 10 bases in between. The CDR3 bases are TGTGCCAGCAGCTTGAGTAGCGTAAACACCGGGGAGCTGTTTTTT. The encoded protein is CASSLSSVNTGELFF.

The chain employs TRBV6-6 and TRBJ1-2; the D gene is possibly TRBD1 (6 bases). The CDR3 extends over 14 amino acids. V was shortened by 5 bases and J by 4 bases, with 14 bases between the two germline ends. Germline V gene lookup returns CDR1 MNHNY and CDR2 SVGAGI (reference sequence). The CDR3 here is CASSAQGSSYGYTF. The DNA of the CDR3 is TGTGCCAGCAGTGCACAGGGATCGAGCTATGGCTACACCTTC.

The J gene is TRBJ1-2, the V gene TRBV23-1; D call uncertain. TRBV23-1 is annotated as an ORF whose role is uncertain. Trimming left V 1 base short and J 4 bases short, with 16 bases between. This CDR3 has 16 amino acids. The CDR3 DNA reads as TGCGCCAGCAGTCAATTCGCCTGGAAAACACTCTATGGCTACACCTTC. Its translation: CASSQFAWKTLYGYTF.

The V gene is TRBV7-9, the J gene TRBJ2-3, with 11 bases that match TRBD1. The ends lost 5 bases at V and 1 base at J; junction bases unmatched: 8. The CDR3 spans 17 residues. Germline assignment: CDR1 SEHNR and CDR2 FQNEAQ (reference sequence). CDR3 protein: CASSPGQGAVGTDTQYF. The CDR3 DNA follows: TGTGCCAGCAGCCCTGGACAGGGGGCCGTAGGCACAGATACGCAGTATTTT.

The V gene is TRBV7-2, the J gene TRBJ2-1; 7 nucleotides match TRBD1. Losses at the gene ends were 5 bases for V and 4 bases for J; bases not matched to a gene: 11. Germline lookup yields CDR1 SGHTA and CDR2 FQGNSA. This CDR3 is 16 amino acids long. CDR3 DNA: TGTGCCAGCAGCCCCCACATGCAGGGGGAATACAATGAGCAGTTCTTC. Translated, it gives CASSPHMQGEYNEQFF.

The V call is TRBV7-2, the J call TRBJ2-1; 14 bases match TRBD2. The CDR3 totals 15 residues. CDR1 and CDR2 (germline): SGHTA, FQGNSA. The V segment lost 6 bases and the J segment 10 bases; nucleotides outside the gene matches: 8. CDR3 region: CASRTGTSGSREQFF. As DNA, the CDR3 is TGTGCCAGCAGAACCGGGACTAGCGGGAGTAGGGAGCAGTTCTTC.

This clone has more than one count but fewer than ten. The V call is TRBV6-5, the J call TRBJ1-1, with D maybe TRBD1 (5 bases). Germline CDR1 reads MNHEY; CDR2 reads SVGAGI. The CDR3 is 15 residues long. Trimming stripped 5 bases from V and 8 bases from J, with 21 bases between. The CDR3 nucleotides read TGTGCCAGCAGTCTAACAGGAACTCAAAGTTTCGAAGCTTTCTTT. Translating gives CASSLTGTQSFEAFF.

The rearrangement uses TRBV30 and TRBJ1-1; D gene unclear. V was clipped by 2 bases and J by 8 bases, with 12 bases between them. CDR1 is GTSNPN and CDR2 is SVGIG in the germline V gene (reference sequence). The length of the CDR3 is 12 residues. The CDR3 coding sequence is TGTGCCTGGAGTCGGCGGACCGACGAAGCTTTCTTT. Translation: CAWSRRTDEAFF.

The V call is TRBV10-3, the J call TRBJ2-7; D perhaps matches TRBD2 (5 bases). Deletions cut 4 bases from V and 3 bases from J, with 10 bases between. The CDR3 covers 13 residues. Germline V gives CDR1 ENHRY, CDR2 SYGVKD. CDR3 in amino acids: CAISGGEGYEQYF. The CDR3 DNA reads as TGTGCCATCAGTGGGGGAGAGGGCTACGAGCAGTACTTC.

This chain uses TRBV6-5 with TRBJ1-2; the D is unclear. Germline loops: CDR1 MNHEY, CDR2 SVGAGI. Trimming removed 0 bases from V and 0 bases from J, with 5 bases in between. The length of the CDR3 is 14 residues. CDR3 region: CASSYSTANYGYTF. CDR3 in DNA: TGTGCCAGCAGTTACTCCACAGCTAACTATGGCTACACCTTC.

The chain carries TRBV5-4 and TRBJ1-6; D is ambiguous. Trimming left V 0 bases short and J 11 bases short, with 9 bases between. Germline assignment: CDR1 SGHNT and CDR2 YYREEE (reference sequence). This CDR3 has 13 amino acids. The CDR3 spells CASSLAGAPPLHF. As DNA, the CDR3 is TGTGCCAGCAGCTTGGCCGGAGCCCCACCCCTCCACTTT.

The chain combines TRBV12-3 or TRBV12-4 with TRBJ2-1; perhaps TRBD2 as D (5 bases). The V gene lost 3 bases and the J gene lost 15 bases, with 15 bases spanning the gap. The CDR3 extends over 12 amino acids. CDR3 loop: CASSLAGGVPFF. The CDR3 DNA reads TGTGCCAGCAGTTTGGCAGGAGGAGTCCCGTTCTTC.

V is TRBV30 and J is TRBJ2-7, with D uncertain. CDR3 length: 11 amino acids. Trimming removed 1 base from V and 5 bases from J, with 6 bases in between. Germline CDR1 is GTSNPN and CDR2 is SVGIG (reference sequence). The CDR3 region has the DNA TGTGCCTGGAGTGCCGTCGACGAGCAGTACTTC. This translates into CAWSAVDEQYF.

The chain couples TRBV3-1 (or the pseudogene TRBV3-2) to TRBJ2-2, with no clear D. CDR1 and CDR2 (germline): LGHDT, YNNKEL (reference sequence). V shed 4 bases and J shed 3 bases, with 9 bases lying between them. This CDR3 is 14 amino acids long. DNA of the CDR3: TGTGCCAGCAGCCCCCCCCAGGACACCGGGGAGCTGTTTTTT. It encodes CASSPPQDTGELFF.

The genes are TRBV13 and TRBJ1-1; 8 bases are a match to TRBD1. V dropped 5 bases and J dropped 1; count of bases not matched to a gene: 6. The CDR3 has 15 residues. Germline assignment: CDR1 PRHDT and CDR2 FYEKMQ (reference sequence). The CDR3 DNA is TGTGCCAGCAGCGGCGGTGGACAGGGGAACACTGAAGCTTTCTTT. It encodes CASSGGGQGNTEAFF.

The CDR3 loop is CASSLRQGALGEQYF. The CDR3 DNA reads TGTGCCAGCAGCCTTCGACAGGGTGCGTTAGGTGAGCAGTACTTC. The chain has TRBV9 and TRBJ2-7; 7 bases match TRBD1. Germline V gene sequence: CDR1 SGDLS, CDR2 YYNGEE. V lost 4 bases, J lost 7 bases, and 14 bases stayed unmatched. This CDR3 is 15 amino acids long.

The CDR3 region is CASTSSYNEQFF. CDR3 in DNA: TGTGCCTCCACGAGCTCCTACAATGAGCAGTTCTTC. The rearrangement joins TRBV12-3 or TRBV12-4 to TRBJ2-1; D remains unclear. The CDR3 length is 12 residues. Trimming removed 11 bases at V and 0 bases at J, with 8 bases between.

The J gene is TRBJ1-2, the V gene TRBV18; 7 bases map to TRBD1. The CDR3 length is 15 residues. With 3 bases clipped from V and 6 bases from J, the junction kept 10 bases outside the gene matches. CDR1 KGHSH and CDR2 LQKENI come from the germline V gene. CDR3 amino acids: CASSPSQGKIDGYTF. The CDR3 DNA reads as TGTGCCAGCTCACCTTCACAGGGGAAGATCGATGGCTACACCTTC.

This clone has only a few counts. V usage is TRBV12-3 or TRBV12-4 and J usage is TRBJ1-2; 7 bases are shared with TRBD1. V dropped 5 bases and J dropped 5; count of bases not matched to a gene: 2. The CDR3 has 12 amino acids. The CDR3 DNA reads TGTGCCAGCAGTCAGACAGGGTATGGCTACACCTTC. Translation: CASSQTGYGYTF.

V gene TRBV3-1 (or the pseudogene TRBV3-2) combines with J gene TRBJ1-2, with a tentative D call TRBD1 (6 bases). CDR3 size: 14 residues. The germline gives CDR1 LGHDT, CDR2 YNNKEL (reference sequence). Trimming took off 0 bases at V and 8 bases at J, with 13 bases between the two ends. The CDR3 is CASSQELQGNGYTF. Written as DNA, the CDR3 is TGTGCCAGCAGCCAAGAGTTACAGGGTAACGGCTACACCTTC.

The V and J genes are TRBV18 and TRBJ1-2, with no clear D. The germline V and J ends were trimmed by 1 base and 8 bases, with 14 bases remaining between them. The germline gives CDR1 KGHSH, CDR2 LQKENI. The CDR3 is made up of 14 amino acids. Here the CDR3 reads CASSPQVQSSGYTF. CDR3 bases: TGTGCCAGCTCACCACAGGTTCAGTCGAGCGGCTACACCTTC.

V usage is TRBV5-4 and J usage is TRBJ2-7; 11 nucleotides match TRBD1. Germline CDR1 and CDR2: SGHNT and YYREEE (reference sequence). The CDR3 is 15 residues long. J was trimmed by 4 bases and V by 2 bases; bases with no gene match: 5. The CDR3: CASSLPGQGVYEQYF. Written as DNA, the CDR3 is TGTGCCAGCAGCTTACCGGGACAGGGGGTATACGAGCAGTACTTC.

The rearrangement uses TRBV6-5 and TRBJ1-4; possible D gene TRBD1, 5 bases. From germline, CDR1 is MNHEY and CDR2 SVGAGI. The CDR3 runs to 15 residues. Trimming removed 7 bases from V and 2 bases from J, with 14 bases in between. The CDR3 DNA reads as TGTGCCAGCATAGAATCAGGGCGGACTAATGAAAAACTGTTTTTT. This translates into CASIESGRTNEKLFF.

V is TRBV25-1 and J is TRBJ1-3; D uncertain. Germline assignment: CDR1 MGHDK and CDR2 SYGVNS. The CDR3 has 12 amino acids. Trimming took off 2 bases at V and 8 bases at J, with 7 bases between the two ends. CDR3 residues: CASSEGWDTIYF. The CDR3 DNA is TGTGCCAGCAGTGAAGGTTGGGACACCATATATTTT.

This clone was seen a few times. The chain links TRBV9 to TRBJ2-6; tentative D call: TRBD1 (6 bases). CDR3 length equals 15 residues. V dropped 4 bases and J dropped 0 bases, with 8 bases sitting between them. Per germline, CDR1 SGDLS and CDR2 YYNGEE. The CDR3 spells CASSTQGSGANVLTF. CDR3 coding DNA: TGTGCCAGCAGCACACAGGGCTCTGGGGCCAACGTCCTGACTTTC.

The genes are TRBV13 and TRBJ2-3; D uncertain. In germline, CDR1 is PRHDT, CDR2 FYEKMQ (reference sequence). This CDR3 region has 14 residues. Trimming left V 3 bases short and J 6 bases short, with 13 bases between. The CDR3 region is CASSFGRLPDTQYF. DNA of the CDR3: TGTGCCAGCAGCTTTGGGCGGCTCCCTGATACGCAGTATTTT.

This clone appeared once. The rearrangement joins TRBV5-4 to TRBJ2-2; D remains unclear. The CDR3 covers 15 residues. The ends were cut back, 1 base at V and 6 bases at J, with 13 bases in the middle. Germline values: CDR1 SGHNT, CDR2 YYREEE (reference sequence). This chain's CDR3 is CASSLFQVGSGELFF. Here the CDR3 DNA reads TGTGCCAGCAGCTTGTTTCAGGTCGGTTCCGGGGAGCTGTTTTTT.

The genes are TRBV9 and TRBJ2-7, with D maybe TRBD1 (6 bases). Germline V gene data show CDR1 as SGDLS and CDR2 as YYNGEE. This CDR3 is 16 amino acids long. The V and J ends lost 0 bases and 3 bases respectively, with 16 bases between them. In DNA, the CDR3 is TGTGCCAGCAGCGTAGCTGCAGGGGCCTTACACTACGAGCAGTACTTC. It yields the protein CASSVAAGALHYEQYF.